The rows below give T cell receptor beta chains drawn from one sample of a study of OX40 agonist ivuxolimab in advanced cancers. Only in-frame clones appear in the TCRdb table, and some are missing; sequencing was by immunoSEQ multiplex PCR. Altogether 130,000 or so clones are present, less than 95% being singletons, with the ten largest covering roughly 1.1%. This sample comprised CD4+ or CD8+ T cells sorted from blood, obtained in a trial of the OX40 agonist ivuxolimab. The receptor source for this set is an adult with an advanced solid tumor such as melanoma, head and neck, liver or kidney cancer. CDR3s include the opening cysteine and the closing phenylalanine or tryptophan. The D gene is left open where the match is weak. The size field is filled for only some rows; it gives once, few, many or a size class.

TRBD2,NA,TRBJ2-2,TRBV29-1,CSVEFGVAGPRTGELFF,TGCAGCGTTGAATTCGGGGTAGCGGGACCAAGGACCGGGGAGCTGTTTTTT
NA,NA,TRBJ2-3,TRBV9,CASSVGGWTDTQYF,TGTGCCAGCAGCGTTGGGGGGTGGACAGATACGCAGTATTTT
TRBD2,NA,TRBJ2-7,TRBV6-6,CASRPTSGYEQYF,TGTGCCAGCAGGCCGACTAGCGGCTACGAGCAGTACTTC
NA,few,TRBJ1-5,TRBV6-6,CASSRHNQPQHF,TGTGCCAGCAGCAGGCATAATCAGCCCCAGCATTTT
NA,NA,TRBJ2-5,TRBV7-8,CASSLPSQETQYF,TGTGCCAGCAGCTTGCCCAGCCAAGAGACCCAGTACTTC
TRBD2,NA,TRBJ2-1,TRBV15,CATSRDTAGSGGEQFF,TGTGCCACCAGCAGAGATACAGCGGGATCGGGGGGTGAGCAGTTCTTC
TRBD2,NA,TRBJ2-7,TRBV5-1,CASSERTSGNEQYF,TGCGCCAGCAGCGAGAGGACTAGCGGGAACGAGCAGTACTTC
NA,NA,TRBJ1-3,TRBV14,CASSQGTVTGTIYF,TGTGCCAGCAGCCAAGGGACGGTAACGGGCACCATATATTTT
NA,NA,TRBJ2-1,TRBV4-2,CASSQDRSNEQFF,TGTGCCAGCAGCCAAGACAGGAGCAATGAGCAGTTCTTC
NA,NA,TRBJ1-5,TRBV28,CASSLSDTYNQPQHF,TGTGCCAGCAGTTTATCCGACACATACAATCAGCCCCAGCATTTT
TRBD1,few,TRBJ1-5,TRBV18,CASSLNLAPGQGYSNQPQHF,TGTGCCAGCTCCCTCAACCTGGCCCCGGGACAGGGATATAGCAATCAGCCCCAGCATTTT
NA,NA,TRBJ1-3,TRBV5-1,CASSPGSTSGNTIYF,TGCGCCAGCAGCCCAGGGAGCACCTCTGGAAACACCATATATTTT
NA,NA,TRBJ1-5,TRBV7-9,CASSLRGGSNQPQHF,TGTGCCAGCAGCTTAAGGGGGGGTAGCAATCAGCCCCAGCATTTT
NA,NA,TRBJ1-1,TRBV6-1,CASSRNPQVNTEAFF,TGTGCCAGCAGCCGAAACCCCCAGGTTAACACTGAAGCTTTCTTT
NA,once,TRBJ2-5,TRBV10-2,CASRPRASGQETQYF,TGCGCCAGCAGGCCGAGGGCGAGCGGCCAAGAGACCCAGTACTTC
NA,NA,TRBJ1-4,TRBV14,CASSQDGARLNEKLFF,TGTGCCAGCAGCCAGGACGGTGCGCGGCTTAATGAAAAACTGTTTTTT
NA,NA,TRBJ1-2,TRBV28,CASTLDWHYGYTF,TGTGCCAGCACTTTAGATTGGCACTATGGCTACACCTTC
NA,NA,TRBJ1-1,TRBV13,CASSLRGYTEAFF,TGTGCCAGCAGCTTAAGGGGATACACTGAAGCTTTCTTT
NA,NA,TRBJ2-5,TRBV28,CASSLWASKETQYF,TGTGCCAGCAGTTTATGGGCGAGCAAGGAGACCCAGTACTTC
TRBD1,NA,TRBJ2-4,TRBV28,CASRRTGLAKNIQYF,TGTGCCAGCAGACGGACAGGTCTAGCCAAAAACATTCAGTACTTC
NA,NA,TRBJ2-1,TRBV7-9,CASSLISGPREDEQFF,TGTGCCAGCAGCTTAATTTCCGGGCCCCGTGAGGATGAGCAGTTCTTC
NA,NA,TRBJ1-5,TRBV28,CASTGSTGNQPQHF,TGTGCCAGCACCGGCTCAACTGGGAATCAGCCCCAGCATTTT
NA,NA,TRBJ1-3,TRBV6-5,CASSYGTATGNTIYF,TGTGCCAGCAGTTACGGAACAGCTACTGGAAACACCATATATTTT
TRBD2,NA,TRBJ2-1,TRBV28,CASSLGQLFLAGSSYNEQFF,TGTGCCAGCAGTTTGGGGCAGTTATTCCTAGCGGGAAGCTCCTACAATGAGCAGTTCTTC
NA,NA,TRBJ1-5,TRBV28,CASSLLQGGQYQPQHF,TGTGCCAGCAGTTTATTGCAGGGAGGGCAGTACCAGCCCCAGCATTTT
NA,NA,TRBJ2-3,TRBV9,CASSVPGKDTQYF,TGTGCCAGCAGCGTACCAGGTAAAGATACGCAGTATTTT